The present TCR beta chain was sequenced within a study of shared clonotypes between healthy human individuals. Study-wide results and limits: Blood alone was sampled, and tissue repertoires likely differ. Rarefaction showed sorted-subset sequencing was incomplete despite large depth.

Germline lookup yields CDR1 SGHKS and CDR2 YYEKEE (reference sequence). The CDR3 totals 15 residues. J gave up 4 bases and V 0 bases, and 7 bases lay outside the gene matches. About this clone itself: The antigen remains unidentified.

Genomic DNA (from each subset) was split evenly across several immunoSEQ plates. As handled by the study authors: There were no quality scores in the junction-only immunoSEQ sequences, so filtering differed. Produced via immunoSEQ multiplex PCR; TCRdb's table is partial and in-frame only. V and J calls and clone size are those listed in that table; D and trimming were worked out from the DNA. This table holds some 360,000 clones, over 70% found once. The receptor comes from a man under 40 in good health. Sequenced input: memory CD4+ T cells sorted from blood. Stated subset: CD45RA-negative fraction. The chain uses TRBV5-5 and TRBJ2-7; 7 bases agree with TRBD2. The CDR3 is CASSLAGGGAYEQYF. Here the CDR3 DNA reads TGTGCCAGCAGCTTGGCGGGCGGGGGTGCTTACGAGCAGTACTTC.